This T cell receptor beta chain comes out of a study of chemoradiotherapy in HPV16-positive cancers. The study's findings and limits: Non-HPV-specific T cells did not expand in tumors during treatment, whereas candidate HPV-specific clones and E7-related motifs did.

About this clone itself: The antigen is unknown.

This CDR3 comprises 20 residues. Unmatched junction bases numbered 13, after V lost 4 bases and J lost 1 base. Germline CDR1 reads LGHNA; CDR2 reads YNFKEQ. Repertoires were generated with immunoSEQ multiplex PCR, while TCRdb's copy carries only in-frame clones and drops some. The table has roughly 3,900 clones, roughly nine tenths seen once. The genes are TRBV4-2 and TRBJ2-1, with TRBD2 matching over 13 bases. The receptor's source is a human donor with HPV-associated anogenital cancer. The starting material was tumor tissue, obtained from a patient who underwent chemoradiotherapy. CDR3 in DNA: TGTGCCAGCAGCCGGGCGACTAGCGGGGGGCTGGTTACGTCCTACAATGAGCAGTTCTTC. Translating gives CASSRATSGGLVTSYNEQFF.